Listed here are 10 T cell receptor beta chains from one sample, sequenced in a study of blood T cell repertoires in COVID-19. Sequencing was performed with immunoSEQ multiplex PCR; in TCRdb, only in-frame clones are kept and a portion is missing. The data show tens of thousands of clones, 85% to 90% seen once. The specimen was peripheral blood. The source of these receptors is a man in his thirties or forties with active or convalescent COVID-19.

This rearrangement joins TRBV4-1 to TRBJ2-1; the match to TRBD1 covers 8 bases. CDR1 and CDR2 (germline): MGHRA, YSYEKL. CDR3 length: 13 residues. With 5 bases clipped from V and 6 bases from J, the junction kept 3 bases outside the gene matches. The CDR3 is CASSRTGGNEQFF. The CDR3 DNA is TGCGCCAGCAGCAGAACAGGGGGCAATGAGCAGTTCTTC.

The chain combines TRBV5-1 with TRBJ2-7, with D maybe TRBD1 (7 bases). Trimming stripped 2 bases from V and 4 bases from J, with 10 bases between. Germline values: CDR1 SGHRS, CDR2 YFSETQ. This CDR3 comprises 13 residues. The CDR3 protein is CASSFSGGYEQYF. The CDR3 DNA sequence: TGCGCCAGCAGCTTCTCAGGGGGGTACGAGCAGTACTTC.

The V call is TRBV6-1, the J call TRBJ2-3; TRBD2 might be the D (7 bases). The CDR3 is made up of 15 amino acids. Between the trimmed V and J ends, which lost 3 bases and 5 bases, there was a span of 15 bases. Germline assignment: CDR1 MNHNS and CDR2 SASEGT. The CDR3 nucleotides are TGTGCCAGCAGTGAGCGGGAAGGGGGGGGAGATACGCAGTATTTT. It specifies CASSEREGGGDTQYF.

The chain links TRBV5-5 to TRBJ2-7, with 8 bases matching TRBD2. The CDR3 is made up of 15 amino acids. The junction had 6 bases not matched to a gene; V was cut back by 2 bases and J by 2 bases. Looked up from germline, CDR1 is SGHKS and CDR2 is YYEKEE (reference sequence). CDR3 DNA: TGTGCCAGCAGCTTCGGGGGGGTCACAGCCTACGAGCAGTACTTC. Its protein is CASSFGGVTAYEQYF.

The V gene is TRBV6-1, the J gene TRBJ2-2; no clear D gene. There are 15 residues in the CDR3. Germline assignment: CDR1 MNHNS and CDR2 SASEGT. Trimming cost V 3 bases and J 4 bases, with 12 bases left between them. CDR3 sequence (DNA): TGTGCCAGCAGTGAGAACCGCGTAACCACCGGGGAGCTGTTTTTT. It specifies CASSENRVTTGELFF.

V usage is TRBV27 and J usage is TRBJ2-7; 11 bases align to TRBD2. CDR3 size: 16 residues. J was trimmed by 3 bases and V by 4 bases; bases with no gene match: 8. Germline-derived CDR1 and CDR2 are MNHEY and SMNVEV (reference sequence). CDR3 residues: CASSSLAGDRFYEQYF. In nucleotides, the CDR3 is TGTGCCAGCAGTTCACTAGCGGGGGATCGGTTCTACGAGCAGTACTTC.

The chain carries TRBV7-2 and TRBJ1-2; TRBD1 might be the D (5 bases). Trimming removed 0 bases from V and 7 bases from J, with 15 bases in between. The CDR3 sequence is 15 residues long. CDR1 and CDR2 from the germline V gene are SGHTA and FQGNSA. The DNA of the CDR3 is TGTGCCAGCAGCTTAGCAACCAGGGTTTGGGGTGGCTACACCTTC. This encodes CASSLATRVWGGYTF.

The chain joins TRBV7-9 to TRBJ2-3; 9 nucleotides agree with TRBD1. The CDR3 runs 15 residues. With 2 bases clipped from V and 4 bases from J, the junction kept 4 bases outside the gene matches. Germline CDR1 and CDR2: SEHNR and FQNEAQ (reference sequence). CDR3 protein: CASSLLGQGADTQYF. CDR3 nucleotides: TGTGCCAGCAGCTTATTGGGACAGGGCGCAGATACGCAGTATTTT.

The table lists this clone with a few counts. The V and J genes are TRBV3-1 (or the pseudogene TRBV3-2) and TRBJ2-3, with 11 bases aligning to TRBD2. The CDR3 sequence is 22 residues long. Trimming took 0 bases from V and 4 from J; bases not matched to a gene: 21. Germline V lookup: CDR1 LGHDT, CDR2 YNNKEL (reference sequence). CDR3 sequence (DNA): TGTGCCAGCAGCCAAGAAGCATGGCTAGCGGGGGGACTCTTCAGCCAAGCAGATACGCAGTATTTT. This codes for CASSQEAWLAGGLFSQADTQYF.

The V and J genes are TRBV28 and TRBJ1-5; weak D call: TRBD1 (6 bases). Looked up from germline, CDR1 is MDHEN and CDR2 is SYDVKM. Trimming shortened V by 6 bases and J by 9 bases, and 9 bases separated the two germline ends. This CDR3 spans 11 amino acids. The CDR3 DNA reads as TGTGCCAGCAGCCGCAGGGGGCCCCAGCATTTT. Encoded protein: CASSRRGPQHF.